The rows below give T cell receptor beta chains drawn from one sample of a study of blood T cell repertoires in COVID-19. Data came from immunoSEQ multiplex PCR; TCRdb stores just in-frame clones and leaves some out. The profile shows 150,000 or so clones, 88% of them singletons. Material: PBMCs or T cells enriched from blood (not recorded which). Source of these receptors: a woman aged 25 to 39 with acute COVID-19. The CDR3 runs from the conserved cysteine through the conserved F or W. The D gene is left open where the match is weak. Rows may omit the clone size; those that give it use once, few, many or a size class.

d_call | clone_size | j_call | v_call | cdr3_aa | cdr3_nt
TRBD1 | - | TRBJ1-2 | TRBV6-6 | CASSDRGDYGYTF | TGTGCCAGTTCGGACAGGGGGGACTATGGCTACACCTTC
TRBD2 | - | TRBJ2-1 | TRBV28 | CASRATSGRMYEQFF | TGTGCCAGCAGAGCGACTAGCGGGAGAATGTATGAGCAGTTCTTC
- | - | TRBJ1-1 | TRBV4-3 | CASSQAGDGAEAFF | TGCGCCAGCAGCCAAGCTGGCGACGGGGCTGAAGCTTTCTTT
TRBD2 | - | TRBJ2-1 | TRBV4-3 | CASSQDLSSGSSYNEQFF | TGCGCCAGCAGCCAAGATCTGTCTAGCGGGAGCTCCTACAATGAGCAGTTCTTC
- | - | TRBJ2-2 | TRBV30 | CAWGRDTELFF | TGTGCCTGGGGCCGGGACACGGAGCTGTTTTTT
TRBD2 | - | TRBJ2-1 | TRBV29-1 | CSAAGTSGRSVRNEQFF | TGCAGCGCAGCCGGGACTAGCGGGAGATCAGTGCGGAATGAGCAGTTCTTC
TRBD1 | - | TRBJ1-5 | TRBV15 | CATSRIRQGGQPQHF | TGTGCCACCAGCCGCATCCGACAGGGAGGTCAGCCCCAGCATTTT
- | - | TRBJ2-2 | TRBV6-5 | CASIPPAENTGELFF | TGTGCCAGCATCCCCCCAGCGGAAAACACCGGGGAGCTGTTTTTT
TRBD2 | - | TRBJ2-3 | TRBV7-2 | CASSLDGRLTDTQYF | TGTGCCAGCAGCTTAGACGGGAGGCTCACAGATACGCAGTATTTT
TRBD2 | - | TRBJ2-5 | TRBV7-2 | CASSYGGLAGAGETQYF | TGTGCCAGCAGCTATGGGGGACTAGCGGGAGCCGGCGAGACCCAGTACTTC
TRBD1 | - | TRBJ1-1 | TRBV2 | CASSDEQGVKAFF | TGTGCCAGCAGTGATGAACAGGGGGTAAAAGCTTTCTTT
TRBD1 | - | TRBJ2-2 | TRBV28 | CASSLGDRDTGELFF | TGTGCCAGCAGTTTGGGGGACAGGGACACCGGGGAGCTGTTTTTT
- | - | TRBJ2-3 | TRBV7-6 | CASSPSRTDTQYF | TGTGCCAGCAGCCCGTCCCGCACAGATACGCAGTATTTT
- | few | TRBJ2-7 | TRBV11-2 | CASSLLPESYEQYF | TGTGCCAGCAGCTTATTGCCCGAGTCCTACGAGCAGTACTTC
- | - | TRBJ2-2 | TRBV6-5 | CASRGLNTGELFF | TGTGCCAGCAGGGGCCTGAACACCGGGGAGCTGTTTTTT
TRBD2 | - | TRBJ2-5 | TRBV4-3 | CASSQAYHTSGGETQYF | TGCGCCAGCAGCCAAGCGTATCATACTAGCGGCGGGGAGACCCAGTACTTC
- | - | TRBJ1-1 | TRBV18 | CASSPRGGWDTEAFF | TGTGCCAGCTCACCACGAGGTGGATGGGACACTGAAGCTTTCTTT
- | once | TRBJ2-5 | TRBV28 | CASSLAGETQYF | TGTGCCAGCAGTTTAGCCGGTGAGACCCAGTACTTC
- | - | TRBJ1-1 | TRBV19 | CASSIKAGVNTEAFF | TGTGCCAGTAGTATTAAGGCGGGGGTGAACACTGAAGCTTTCTTT
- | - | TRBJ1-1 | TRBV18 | CASSPVENTEAFF | TGTGCCAGCTCACCAGTAGAGAACACTGAAGCTTTCTTT
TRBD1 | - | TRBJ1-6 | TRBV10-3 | CAITQGAGSPLHF | TGTGCCATCACCCAGGGGGCGGGTTCACCCCTCCACTTT
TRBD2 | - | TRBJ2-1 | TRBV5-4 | CASSPPSSGGYNEQFF | TGTGCCAGCAGCCCCCCCTCTAGCGGAGGTTACAATGAGCAGTTCTTC
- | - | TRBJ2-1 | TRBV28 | CASSWASYNEQFF | TGTGCCAGCAGTTGGGCTTCCTACAATGAGCAGTTCTTC
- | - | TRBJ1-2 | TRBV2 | CASSGPGGYYGYTF | TGTGCCAGCAGTGGACCGGGCGGGTACTATGGCTACACCTTC
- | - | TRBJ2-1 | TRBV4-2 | CASTDGGFPGQGWTSGYNEQFF | TGTGCCAGCACCGACGGAGGCTTCCCGGGACAGGGGTGGACTAGCGGGTACAATGAGCAGTTCTTC